Listed below are T cell receptor beta chains from one sample, sequenced in a study of T-cell memory formation after mild COVID-19. TCRdb itself ran the 5' RACE reads through MiXCR, one entry per CDR3 protein. The profile shows 400,000 or so distinct CDR3 sequences, about 20% of them singletons. Sequences were obtained from PBMCs or a T cell subset sorted from them (not recorded which). All receptors derive from an adult woman who had mild COVID-19 (a few samples of this study predate the infection). Cell type and time point are not known. Both conserved end residues are part of each CDR3. D genes are given only for firm matches. Size is stated for part of the rows, as once, few or many counts, or as a class when the clone is expanded.

size: NA; V: TRBV12-3/TRBV12-4; J: TRBJ1-5; D: NA; DNA: TGTGCCAGCAGTTTTTACAATCAGCCCCAGCATTTT; CDR3: CASSFYNQPQHF
size: NA; V: TRBV7-9; J: TRBJ2-3; D: TRBD2; DNA: TGTGCCAGCAGCTTACGGCTAGCGGGAGGGCCTGGTACGCAGTATTTT; CDR3: CASSLRLAGGPGTQYF
size: few; V: TRBV7-9; J: TRBJ1-5; D: NA; DNA: TGTGCCAGCAGCCAACAGGGAGGTCAGCCCCAGCATTTT; CDR3: CASSQQGGQPQHF
size: NA; V: TRBV29-1; J: TRBJ2-1; D: NA; DNA: TGCAGCGTTGATGAGCAGTTCTTC; CDR3: CSVDEQFF
size: NA; V: TRBV7-2; J: TRBJ2-7; D: NA; DNA: TGTGCCAGCAGCCTAGACGGAGGGGGATCCCCCTACGAGCAGTACTTC; CDR3: CASSLDGGGSPYEQYF
size: many; V: TRBV5-1; J: TRBJ1-1; D: NA; DNA: TGCGCCAGCAGCTTGCCTTCACATGGAACTGAAGCTTTCTTT; CDR3: CASSLPSHGTEAFF
size: NA; V: TRBV4-1; J: TRBJ2-3; D: TRBD2; DNA: TGCGCCAGCAGCCGCACTAGCGGAGCATCCGTAAGCACAGATACGCAGTATTTT; CDR3: CASSRTSGASVSTDTQYF
size: many; V: TRBV7-3; J: TRBJ1-1; D: TRBD1; DNA: TGTGCCAGCAGCCCACAGGGGGCGAACACTGAAGCTTTCTTT; CDR3: CASSPQGANTEAFF
size: NA; V: TRBV10-3; J: TRBJ2-5; D: NA; DNA: TGTGCCATCAGTGCTCCGGGACCCCAAGAGACCCAGTACTTC; CDR3: CAISAPGPQETQYF
size: few; V: TRBV7-8; J: TRBJ2-4; D: NA; DNA: TGTGCCAGCATATTATCACCTAGGGAGACAGCCAAAAACATTCAGTACTTC; CDR3: CASILSPRETAKNIQYF
size: NA; V: TRBV3-1; J: TRBJ1-2; D: NA; DNA: TGTGCCAGCAGCGCTACAGGGCAGATCTATGGCTACACCTTC; CDR3: CASSATGQIYGYTF
size: few; V: TRBV4-1; J: TRBJ1-2; D: NA; DNA: TGCGCCAGCAGCCAAGCCCAGAGAGACTATGGCTACACCTTC; CDR3: CASSQAQRDYGYTF
size: few; V: TRBV29-1; J: TRBJ2-3; D: NA; DNA: TGCAGCGGGCTCGGGACGGCTACTAGCACAGATACGCAGTATTTT; CDR3: CSGLGTATSTDTQYF
size: few; V: TRBV4-2; J: TRBJ2-7; D: TRBD2; DNA: TGTGCCAGCAGTCAGACGGGGGACTACTCCTACGAGCAGTACTTC; CDR3: CASSQTGDYSYEQYF
size: NA; V: TRBV6-6; J: TRBJ1-1; D: NA; DNA: TGTGCCAGCCGGATGGGGGTTGGAACTGAAGCTTTCTTT; CDR3: CASRMGVGTEAFF
size: many; V: TRBV5-1; J: TRBJ2-4; D: NA; DNA: TGCGCCAGCAGCCTAGGGGGGCTAGCCAAAAACATTCAGTACTTC; CDR3: CASSLGGLAKNIQYF
size: few; V: TRBV18; J: TRBJ2-2; D: TRBD2; DNA: TGTGCCAGCTCACCGACCCTAGCGGGAAATACCGACACCGGGGAGCTGTTTTTT; CDR3: CASSPTLAGNTDTGELFF
size: NA; V: TRBV5-1; J: TRBJ2-3; D: NA; DNA: TGCGCCAGCAGCGGCGAGGGTAGAGATACGCAGTATTTT; CDR3: CASSGEGRDTQYF
size: NA; V: TRBV4-2; J: TRBJ2-1; D: NA; DNA: TGTGCCAGCAGCCAAGCTCGGGAGTCCTACAATGAGCAGTTCTTC; CDR3: CASSQARESYNEQFF
size: NA; V: TRBV6-5; J: TRBJ2-7; D: NA; DNA: TGTGCCAGCAGTTACTCGACAGGTCCTGGGGAAGAGCAGTACTTC; CDR3: CASSYSTGPGEEQYF
size: few; V: TRBV7-9; J: TRBJ2-7; D: TRBD2; DNA: TGTGCCAGCAGCCGCCCTAGCGGTGCCTACGAGCAGTACTTC; CDR3: CASSRPSGAYEQYF
size: few; V: TRBV24-1; J: TRBJ2-1; D: TRBD2; DNA: TGTGCCACCAGTGGGGTACTAGCGGGAGTTTACTCCTACAATGAGCAGTTCTTC; CDR3: CATSGVLAGVYSYNEQFF
size: few; V: TRBV24-1; J: TRBJ1-5; D: NA; DNA: TGTGCCACCAGTGATTTAGGCCAGCCCCAGCATTTT; CDR3: CATSDLGQPQHF
size: NA; V: TRBV12-3/TRBV12-4; J: TRBJ2-5; D: TRBD1; DNA: TGTGCCAGCAGATCGACAGGGCAAGAGACCCAGTACTTC; CDR3: CASRSTGQETQYF
size: NA; V: TRBV5-6; J: TRBJ2-3; D: NA; DNA: TGTGCCAGCAGCTTCTATTGGGGAGGCACAGATACGCAGTATTTT; CDR3: CASSFYWGGTDTQYF
size: NA; V: TRBV6-6; J: TRBJ2-1; D: TRBD1; DNA: TGTGCCAGCAGTTCCTGGGACAGGGAAAATGAGCAGTTCTTC; CDR3: CASSSWDRENEQFF
size: NA; V: TRBV7-8; J: TRBJ1-2; D: TRBD1; DNA: TGTGCCAGCAGCCCAGGGGGCGGTGGCCCTAACTATGGCTACACCTTC; CDR3: CASSPGGGGPNYGYTF
size: NA; V: TRBV29-1; J: TRBJ2-2; D: NA; DNA: TGCAGCGTTGAATCAGGAGAGGCCGGGGAGCTGTTTTTT; CDR3: CSVESGEAGELFF
size: NA; V: TRBV2; J: TRBJ1-1; D: TRBD1; DNA: TGTGCCAGCACTAGGACAGGGCGAAACACTGAAGCTTTCTTT; CDR3: CASTRTGRNTEAFF
size: NA; V: TRBV29-1; J: TRBJ1-1; D: TRBD1; DNA: TGCAGCGTGGCGACAGGGGGCGGCCCAGAGGTGCGCACTGAAGCTTTCTTT; CDR3: CSVATGGGPEVRTEAFF
size: NA; V: TRBV19; J: TRBJ1-2; D: NA; DNA: TGTGCCAGTAGTATTGGGACCACTAGTGGCTACACCTTC; CDR3: CASSIGTTSGYTF
size: few; V: TRBV11-2; J: TRBJ2-7; D: NA; DNA: TGTGCCAGCAGCTTAGGGATGGTGAGCTCCTACGAGCAGTACTTC; CDR3: CASSLGMVSSYEQYF
size: NA; V: TRBV4-1; J: TRBJ2-7; D: TRBD1; DNA: TGCGCCAGCAGCCAACCGGGACAGGGTGTGGAGCAGTACTTC; CDR3: CASSQPGQGVEQYF
size: NA; V: TRBV7-2; J: TRBJ2-7; D: TRBD2; DNA: TGTGCCAGCCGTAGCGGGGGGGCCTACGAGCAGTACTTC; CDR3: CASRSGGAYEQYF
size: few; V: TRBV6-6; J: TRBJ2-1; D: NA; DNA: TGTGCCAGCACCCAAGCCCCGCAGGGCTCCTACAATGAGCAGTTCTTC; CDR3: CASTQAPQGSYNEQFF
size: NA; V: TRBV29-1; J: TRBJ1-1; D: NA; DNA: TGCAGCGGTGGGGGGACGATGAACACTGAAGCTTTCTTT; CDR3: CSGGGTMNTEAFF
size: few; V: TRBV9; J: TRBJ1-2; D: NA; DNA: TGTGCCAGCAGCTTTTCGACTGACCTCTATGGCTACACCTTC; CDR3: CASSFSTDLYGYTF
size: many; V: TRBV12-3/TRBV12-4; J: TRBJ2-3; D: TRBD2; DNA: TGTGCCAGCAGTTTAGGGACTAGCAGGCGTACAGATACGCAGTATTTT; CDR3: CASSLGTSRRTDTQYF
size: NA; V: TRBV7-9; J: TRBJ1-1; D: TRBD1; DNA: TGTGCCAGCAGCTCCTCCCCGGACAGGGCGGACACTGAAGCTTTCTTT; CDR3: CASSSSPDRADTEAFF